This TCR beta chain was identified in a study of blood T cell repertoires in COVID-19. Clones were sequenced by immunoSEQ multiplex PCR, and TCRdb holds only the in-frame ones, with some missing. Here the sample spans about 57,000 clones, about 81% being singletons. The CDR3 contains 16 residues. Trimming removed 0 bases from V and 7 bases from J, with 18 bases in between. CDR1 is LNHDA and CDR2 is SQIVND in the germline V gene (reference sequence). Sequencing was performed on peripheral blood. The clonotype was recovered from a woman aged 55-69 years with acute or convalescent COVID-19. This rearrangement joins TRBV19 to TRBJ1-2; D is ambiguous. The CDR3 loop reads CASSIDMGSGFSGYTF. CDR3 DNA sequence: TGTGCCAGTAGTATAGATATGGGGTCGGGGTTCTCTGGCTACACCTTC.